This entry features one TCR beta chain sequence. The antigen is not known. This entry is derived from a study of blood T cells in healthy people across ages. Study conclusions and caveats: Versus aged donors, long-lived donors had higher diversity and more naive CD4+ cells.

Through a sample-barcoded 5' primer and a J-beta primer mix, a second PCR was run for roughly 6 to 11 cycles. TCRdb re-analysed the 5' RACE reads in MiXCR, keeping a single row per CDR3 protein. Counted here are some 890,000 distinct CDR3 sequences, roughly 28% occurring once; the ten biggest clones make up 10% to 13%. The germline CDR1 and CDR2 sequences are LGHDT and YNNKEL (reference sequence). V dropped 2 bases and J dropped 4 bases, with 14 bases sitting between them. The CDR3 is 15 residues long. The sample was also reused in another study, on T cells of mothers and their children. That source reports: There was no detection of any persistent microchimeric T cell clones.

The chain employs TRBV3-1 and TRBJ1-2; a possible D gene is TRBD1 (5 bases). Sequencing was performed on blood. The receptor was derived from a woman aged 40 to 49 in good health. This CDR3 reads CASSQPDPGGYGYTF. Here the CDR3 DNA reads TGTGCCAGCAGCCAACCAGACCCCGGGGGCTATGGCTACACCTTC.